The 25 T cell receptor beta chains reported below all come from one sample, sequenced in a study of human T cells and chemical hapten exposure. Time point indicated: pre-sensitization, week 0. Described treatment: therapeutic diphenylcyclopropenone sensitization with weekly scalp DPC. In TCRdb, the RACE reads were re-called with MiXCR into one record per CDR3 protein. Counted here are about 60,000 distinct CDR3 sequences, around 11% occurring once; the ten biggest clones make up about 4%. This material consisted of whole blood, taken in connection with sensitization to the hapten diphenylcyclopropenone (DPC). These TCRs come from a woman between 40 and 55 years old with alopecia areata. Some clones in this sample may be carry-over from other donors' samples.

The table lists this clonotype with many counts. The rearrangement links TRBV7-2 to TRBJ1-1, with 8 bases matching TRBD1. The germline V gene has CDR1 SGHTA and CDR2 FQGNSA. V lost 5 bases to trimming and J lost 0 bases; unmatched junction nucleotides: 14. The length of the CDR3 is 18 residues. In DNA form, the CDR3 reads TGTGCCAGCAGCATCAGGACGACAGGGGTAACGATGAACACTGAAGCTTTCTTT. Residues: CASSIRTTGVTMNTEAFF.

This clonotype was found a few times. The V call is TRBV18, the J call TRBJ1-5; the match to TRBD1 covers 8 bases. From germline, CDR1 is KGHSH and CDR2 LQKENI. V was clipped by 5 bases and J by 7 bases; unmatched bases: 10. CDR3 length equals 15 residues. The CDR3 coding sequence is TGTGCCAGCTCAGAGACGACAGGGGTCGGGCAGCCCCAGCATTTT. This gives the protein CASSETTGVGQPQHF.

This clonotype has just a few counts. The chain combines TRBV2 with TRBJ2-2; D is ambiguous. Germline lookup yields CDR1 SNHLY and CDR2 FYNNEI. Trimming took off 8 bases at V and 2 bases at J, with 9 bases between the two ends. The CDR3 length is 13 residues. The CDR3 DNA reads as TGTGCCAGCGCCGAGGATAACACCGGGGAGCTGTTTTTT. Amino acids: CASAEDNTGELFF.

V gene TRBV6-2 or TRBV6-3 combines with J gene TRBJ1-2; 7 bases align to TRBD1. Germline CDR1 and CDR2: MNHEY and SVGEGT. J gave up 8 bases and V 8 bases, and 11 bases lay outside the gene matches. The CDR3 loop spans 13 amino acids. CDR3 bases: TGTGCCAGCCTCCGGCGCAGGGGGGACGGCTACACCTTC. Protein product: CASLRRRGDGYTF.

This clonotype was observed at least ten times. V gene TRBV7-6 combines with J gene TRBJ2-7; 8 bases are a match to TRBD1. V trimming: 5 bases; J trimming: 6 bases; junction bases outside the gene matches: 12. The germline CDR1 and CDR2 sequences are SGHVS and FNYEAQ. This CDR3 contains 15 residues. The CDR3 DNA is TGTGCCAGCAGCCCTGGACAGGGTCAAGCGAGCGAGCAGTACTTC. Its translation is CASSPGQGQASEQYF.

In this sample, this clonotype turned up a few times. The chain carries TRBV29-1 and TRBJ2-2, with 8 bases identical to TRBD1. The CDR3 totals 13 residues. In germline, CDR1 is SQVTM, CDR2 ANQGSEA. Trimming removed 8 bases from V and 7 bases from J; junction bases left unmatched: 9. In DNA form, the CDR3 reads TGCAGCTTCTCCAGGGGGCTTGGCGGGGAGCTGTTTTTT. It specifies CSFSRGLGGELFF.

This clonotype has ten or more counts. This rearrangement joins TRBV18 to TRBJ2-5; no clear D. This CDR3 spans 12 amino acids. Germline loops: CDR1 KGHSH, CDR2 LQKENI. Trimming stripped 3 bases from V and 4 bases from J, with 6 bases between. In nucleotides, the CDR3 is TGTGCCAGCTCACCGAGGACAGAGACCCAGTACTTC. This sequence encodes CASSPRTETQYF.

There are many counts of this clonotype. CDR3 DNA sequence: TGTGCCAGCAGCTTAGGGACAGCTTATGGCTACACCTTC. Amino acid sequence: CASSLGTAYGYTF. The chain carries TRBV5-6 and TRBJ1-2; 7 bases fit TRBD1. Germline loops: CDR1 SGHDT, CDR2 YYEEEE. The ends lost 2 bases at V and 5 bases at J; junction bases unmatched: 3. The CDR3 consists of 13 residues.

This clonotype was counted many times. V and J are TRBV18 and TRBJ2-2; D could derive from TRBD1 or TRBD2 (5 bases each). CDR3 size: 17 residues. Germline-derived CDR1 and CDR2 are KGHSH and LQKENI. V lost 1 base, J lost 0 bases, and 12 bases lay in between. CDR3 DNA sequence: TGTGCCAGCTCACCACATGTCGAGGGGCCGAACACCGGGGAGCTGTTTTTT. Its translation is CASSPHVEGPNTGELFF.

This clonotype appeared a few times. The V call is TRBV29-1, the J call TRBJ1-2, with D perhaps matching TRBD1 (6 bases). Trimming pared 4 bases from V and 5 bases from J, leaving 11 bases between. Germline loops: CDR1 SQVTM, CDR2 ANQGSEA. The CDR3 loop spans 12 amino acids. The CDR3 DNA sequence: TGCAGCGTTGTGGGCAGGGGATATGGCTACACCTTC. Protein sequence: CSVVGRGYGYTF.

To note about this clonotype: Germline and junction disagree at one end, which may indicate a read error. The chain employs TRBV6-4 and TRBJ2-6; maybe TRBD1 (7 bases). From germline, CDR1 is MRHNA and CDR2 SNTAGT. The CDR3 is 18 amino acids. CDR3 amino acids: CASSDGGTAISGASVLTF. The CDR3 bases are TGTGCCAGCAGTGACGGGGGGACAGCCATCTCTGGGGCCAGCGTCCTGACTTTC.

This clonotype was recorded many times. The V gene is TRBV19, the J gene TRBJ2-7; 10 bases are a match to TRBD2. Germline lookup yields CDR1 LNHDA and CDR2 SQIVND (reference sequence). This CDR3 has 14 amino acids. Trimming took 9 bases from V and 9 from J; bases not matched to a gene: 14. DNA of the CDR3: TGTGCCAGAAATTGTAGCGGGGGGCCGAAGCGGCAGTACTTC. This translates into CARNCSGGPKRQYF. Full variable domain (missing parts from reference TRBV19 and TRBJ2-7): DGGITQSPKYLFRKEGQNVTLSCEQNLNHDAMYWYRQDPGQGLRLIYYSQIVNDFQKGDIAEGYSVSREKKESFPLTVTSAQKNPTAFYLCARNCSGGPKRQYFGPGTRLTVT.

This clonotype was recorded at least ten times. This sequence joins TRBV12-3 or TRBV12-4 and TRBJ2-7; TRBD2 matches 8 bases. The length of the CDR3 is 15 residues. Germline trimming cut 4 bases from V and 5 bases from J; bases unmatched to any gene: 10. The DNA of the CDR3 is TGTGCCAGCAGTTCCGGGGATACCGGGAGGGACGAGCAGTACTTC. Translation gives CASSSGDTGRDEQYF.

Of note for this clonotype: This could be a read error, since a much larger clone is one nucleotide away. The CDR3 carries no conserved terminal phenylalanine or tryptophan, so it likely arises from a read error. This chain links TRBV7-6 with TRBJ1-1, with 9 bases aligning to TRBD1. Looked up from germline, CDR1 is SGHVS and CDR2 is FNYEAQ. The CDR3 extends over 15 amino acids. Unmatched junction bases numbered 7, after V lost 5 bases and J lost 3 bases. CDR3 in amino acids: CASSNPWDRDTEAFY. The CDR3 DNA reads TGTGCCAGCAGCAACCCCTGGGACAGGGACACTGAAGCTTTCTAT.

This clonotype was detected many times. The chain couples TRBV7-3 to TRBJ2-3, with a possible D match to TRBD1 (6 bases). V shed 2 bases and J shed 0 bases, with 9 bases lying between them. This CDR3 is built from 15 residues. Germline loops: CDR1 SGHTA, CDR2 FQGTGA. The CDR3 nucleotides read TGTGCCAGCAGCTTACGGGACACCAGCACAGATACGCAGTATTTT. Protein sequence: CASSLRDTSTDTQYF.

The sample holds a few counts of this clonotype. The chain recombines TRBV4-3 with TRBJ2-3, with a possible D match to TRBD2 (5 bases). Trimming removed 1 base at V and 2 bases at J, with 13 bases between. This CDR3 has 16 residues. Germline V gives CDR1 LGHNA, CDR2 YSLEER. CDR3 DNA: TGCGCCAGCAGCCAAGGCGGGTACGCCGACACAGATACGCAGTATTTT. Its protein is CASSQGGYADTDTQYF.

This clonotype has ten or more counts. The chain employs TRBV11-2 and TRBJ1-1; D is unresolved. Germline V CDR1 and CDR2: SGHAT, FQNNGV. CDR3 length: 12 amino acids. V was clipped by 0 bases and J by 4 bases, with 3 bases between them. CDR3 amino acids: CASSLEFTEAFF. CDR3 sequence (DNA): TGTGCCAGCAGCTTAGAATTCACTGAAGCTTTCTTT. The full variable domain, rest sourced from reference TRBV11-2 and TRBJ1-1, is EAGVAQSPRYKIIEKRQSVAFWCNPISGHATLYWYQQILGQGPKLLIQFQNNGVVDDSQLPKDRFSAERLKGVDSTLKIQPAKLEDSAVYLCASSLEFTEAFFGQGTRLTVV.

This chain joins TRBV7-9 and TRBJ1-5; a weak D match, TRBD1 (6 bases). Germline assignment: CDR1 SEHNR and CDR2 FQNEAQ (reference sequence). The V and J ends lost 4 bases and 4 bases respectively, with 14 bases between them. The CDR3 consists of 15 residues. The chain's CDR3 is CASSSGGQINQPQHF. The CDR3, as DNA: TGTGCCAGCAGCTCTGGGGGACAAATTAATCAGCCCCAGCATTTT. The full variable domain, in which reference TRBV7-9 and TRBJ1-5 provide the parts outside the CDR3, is DTGVSQNPRHKITKRGQNVTFRCDPISEHNRLYWYRQTLGQGPEFLTYFQNEAQLEKSRLLSDRFSAERPKGSFSTLEIQRTEQGDSAMYLCASSSGGQINQPQHFGDGTRLSIL.

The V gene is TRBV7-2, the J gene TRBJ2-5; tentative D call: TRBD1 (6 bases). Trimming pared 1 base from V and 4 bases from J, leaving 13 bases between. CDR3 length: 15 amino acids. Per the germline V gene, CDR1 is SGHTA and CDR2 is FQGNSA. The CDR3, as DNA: TGTGCCAGCAGCTTAGGGTCGGCAGGGGCAGAGACCCAGTACTTC. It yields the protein CASSLGSAGAETQYF.

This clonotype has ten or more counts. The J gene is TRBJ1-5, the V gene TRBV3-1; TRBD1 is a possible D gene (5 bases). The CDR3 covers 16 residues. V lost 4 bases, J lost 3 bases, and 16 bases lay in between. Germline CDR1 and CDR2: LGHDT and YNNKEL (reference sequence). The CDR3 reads CASSPGGGVFNQPQHF. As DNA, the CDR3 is TGTGCCAGCAGCCCTGGTGGGGGGGTTTTCAATCAGCCCCAGCATTTT.

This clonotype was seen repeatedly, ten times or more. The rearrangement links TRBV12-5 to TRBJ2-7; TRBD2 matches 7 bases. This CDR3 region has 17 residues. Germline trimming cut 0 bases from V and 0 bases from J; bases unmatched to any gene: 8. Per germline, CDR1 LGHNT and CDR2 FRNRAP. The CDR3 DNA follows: TGTGCTAGTGGTTTGGTCCCAGCCCCGGGGGGCTCCTACGAGCAGTACTTC. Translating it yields CASGLVPAPGGSYEQYF.

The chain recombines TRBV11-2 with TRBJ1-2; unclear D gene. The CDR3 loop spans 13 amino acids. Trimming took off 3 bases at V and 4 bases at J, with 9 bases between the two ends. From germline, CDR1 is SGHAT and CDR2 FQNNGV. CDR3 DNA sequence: TGTGCCAGCAGCTTGGACCCCACCTATGGCTACACCTTC. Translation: CASSLDPTYGYTF.

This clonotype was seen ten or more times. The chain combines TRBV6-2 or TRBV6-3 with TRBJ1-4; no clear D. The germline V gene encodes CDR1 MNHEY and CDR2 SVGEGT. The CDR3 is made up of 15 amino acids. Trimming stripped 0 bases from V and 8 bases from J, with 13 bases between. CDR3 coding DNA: TGTGCCAGCAGTTACTCGTCGGGGAATCGGGAAAAACTGTTTTTT. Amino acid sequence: CASSYSSGNREKLFF.

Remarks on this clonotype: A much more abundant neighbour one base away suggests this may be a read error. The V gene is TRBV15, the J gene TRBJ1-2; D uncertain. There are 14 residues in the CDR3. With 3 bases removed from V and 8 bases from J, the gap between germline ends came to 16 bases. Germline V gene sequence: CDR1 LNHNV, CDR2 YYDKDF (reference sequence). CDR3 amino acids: CATSRSGEDLGYTF. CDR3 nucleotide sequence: TGTGCCACCAGCAGGAGTGGCGAGGACTTGGGCTACACCTTC.

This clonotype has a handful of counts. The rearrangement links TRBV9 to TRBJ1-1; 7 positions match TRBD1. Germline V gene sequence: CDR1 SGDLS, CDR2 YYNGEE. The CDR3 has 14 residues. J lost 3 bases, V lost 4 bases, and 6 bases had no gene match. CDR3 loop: CASSPWTGDTEAFF. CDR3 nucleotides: TGTGCCAGCAGCCCGTGGACAGGAGACACTGAAGCTTTCTTT.